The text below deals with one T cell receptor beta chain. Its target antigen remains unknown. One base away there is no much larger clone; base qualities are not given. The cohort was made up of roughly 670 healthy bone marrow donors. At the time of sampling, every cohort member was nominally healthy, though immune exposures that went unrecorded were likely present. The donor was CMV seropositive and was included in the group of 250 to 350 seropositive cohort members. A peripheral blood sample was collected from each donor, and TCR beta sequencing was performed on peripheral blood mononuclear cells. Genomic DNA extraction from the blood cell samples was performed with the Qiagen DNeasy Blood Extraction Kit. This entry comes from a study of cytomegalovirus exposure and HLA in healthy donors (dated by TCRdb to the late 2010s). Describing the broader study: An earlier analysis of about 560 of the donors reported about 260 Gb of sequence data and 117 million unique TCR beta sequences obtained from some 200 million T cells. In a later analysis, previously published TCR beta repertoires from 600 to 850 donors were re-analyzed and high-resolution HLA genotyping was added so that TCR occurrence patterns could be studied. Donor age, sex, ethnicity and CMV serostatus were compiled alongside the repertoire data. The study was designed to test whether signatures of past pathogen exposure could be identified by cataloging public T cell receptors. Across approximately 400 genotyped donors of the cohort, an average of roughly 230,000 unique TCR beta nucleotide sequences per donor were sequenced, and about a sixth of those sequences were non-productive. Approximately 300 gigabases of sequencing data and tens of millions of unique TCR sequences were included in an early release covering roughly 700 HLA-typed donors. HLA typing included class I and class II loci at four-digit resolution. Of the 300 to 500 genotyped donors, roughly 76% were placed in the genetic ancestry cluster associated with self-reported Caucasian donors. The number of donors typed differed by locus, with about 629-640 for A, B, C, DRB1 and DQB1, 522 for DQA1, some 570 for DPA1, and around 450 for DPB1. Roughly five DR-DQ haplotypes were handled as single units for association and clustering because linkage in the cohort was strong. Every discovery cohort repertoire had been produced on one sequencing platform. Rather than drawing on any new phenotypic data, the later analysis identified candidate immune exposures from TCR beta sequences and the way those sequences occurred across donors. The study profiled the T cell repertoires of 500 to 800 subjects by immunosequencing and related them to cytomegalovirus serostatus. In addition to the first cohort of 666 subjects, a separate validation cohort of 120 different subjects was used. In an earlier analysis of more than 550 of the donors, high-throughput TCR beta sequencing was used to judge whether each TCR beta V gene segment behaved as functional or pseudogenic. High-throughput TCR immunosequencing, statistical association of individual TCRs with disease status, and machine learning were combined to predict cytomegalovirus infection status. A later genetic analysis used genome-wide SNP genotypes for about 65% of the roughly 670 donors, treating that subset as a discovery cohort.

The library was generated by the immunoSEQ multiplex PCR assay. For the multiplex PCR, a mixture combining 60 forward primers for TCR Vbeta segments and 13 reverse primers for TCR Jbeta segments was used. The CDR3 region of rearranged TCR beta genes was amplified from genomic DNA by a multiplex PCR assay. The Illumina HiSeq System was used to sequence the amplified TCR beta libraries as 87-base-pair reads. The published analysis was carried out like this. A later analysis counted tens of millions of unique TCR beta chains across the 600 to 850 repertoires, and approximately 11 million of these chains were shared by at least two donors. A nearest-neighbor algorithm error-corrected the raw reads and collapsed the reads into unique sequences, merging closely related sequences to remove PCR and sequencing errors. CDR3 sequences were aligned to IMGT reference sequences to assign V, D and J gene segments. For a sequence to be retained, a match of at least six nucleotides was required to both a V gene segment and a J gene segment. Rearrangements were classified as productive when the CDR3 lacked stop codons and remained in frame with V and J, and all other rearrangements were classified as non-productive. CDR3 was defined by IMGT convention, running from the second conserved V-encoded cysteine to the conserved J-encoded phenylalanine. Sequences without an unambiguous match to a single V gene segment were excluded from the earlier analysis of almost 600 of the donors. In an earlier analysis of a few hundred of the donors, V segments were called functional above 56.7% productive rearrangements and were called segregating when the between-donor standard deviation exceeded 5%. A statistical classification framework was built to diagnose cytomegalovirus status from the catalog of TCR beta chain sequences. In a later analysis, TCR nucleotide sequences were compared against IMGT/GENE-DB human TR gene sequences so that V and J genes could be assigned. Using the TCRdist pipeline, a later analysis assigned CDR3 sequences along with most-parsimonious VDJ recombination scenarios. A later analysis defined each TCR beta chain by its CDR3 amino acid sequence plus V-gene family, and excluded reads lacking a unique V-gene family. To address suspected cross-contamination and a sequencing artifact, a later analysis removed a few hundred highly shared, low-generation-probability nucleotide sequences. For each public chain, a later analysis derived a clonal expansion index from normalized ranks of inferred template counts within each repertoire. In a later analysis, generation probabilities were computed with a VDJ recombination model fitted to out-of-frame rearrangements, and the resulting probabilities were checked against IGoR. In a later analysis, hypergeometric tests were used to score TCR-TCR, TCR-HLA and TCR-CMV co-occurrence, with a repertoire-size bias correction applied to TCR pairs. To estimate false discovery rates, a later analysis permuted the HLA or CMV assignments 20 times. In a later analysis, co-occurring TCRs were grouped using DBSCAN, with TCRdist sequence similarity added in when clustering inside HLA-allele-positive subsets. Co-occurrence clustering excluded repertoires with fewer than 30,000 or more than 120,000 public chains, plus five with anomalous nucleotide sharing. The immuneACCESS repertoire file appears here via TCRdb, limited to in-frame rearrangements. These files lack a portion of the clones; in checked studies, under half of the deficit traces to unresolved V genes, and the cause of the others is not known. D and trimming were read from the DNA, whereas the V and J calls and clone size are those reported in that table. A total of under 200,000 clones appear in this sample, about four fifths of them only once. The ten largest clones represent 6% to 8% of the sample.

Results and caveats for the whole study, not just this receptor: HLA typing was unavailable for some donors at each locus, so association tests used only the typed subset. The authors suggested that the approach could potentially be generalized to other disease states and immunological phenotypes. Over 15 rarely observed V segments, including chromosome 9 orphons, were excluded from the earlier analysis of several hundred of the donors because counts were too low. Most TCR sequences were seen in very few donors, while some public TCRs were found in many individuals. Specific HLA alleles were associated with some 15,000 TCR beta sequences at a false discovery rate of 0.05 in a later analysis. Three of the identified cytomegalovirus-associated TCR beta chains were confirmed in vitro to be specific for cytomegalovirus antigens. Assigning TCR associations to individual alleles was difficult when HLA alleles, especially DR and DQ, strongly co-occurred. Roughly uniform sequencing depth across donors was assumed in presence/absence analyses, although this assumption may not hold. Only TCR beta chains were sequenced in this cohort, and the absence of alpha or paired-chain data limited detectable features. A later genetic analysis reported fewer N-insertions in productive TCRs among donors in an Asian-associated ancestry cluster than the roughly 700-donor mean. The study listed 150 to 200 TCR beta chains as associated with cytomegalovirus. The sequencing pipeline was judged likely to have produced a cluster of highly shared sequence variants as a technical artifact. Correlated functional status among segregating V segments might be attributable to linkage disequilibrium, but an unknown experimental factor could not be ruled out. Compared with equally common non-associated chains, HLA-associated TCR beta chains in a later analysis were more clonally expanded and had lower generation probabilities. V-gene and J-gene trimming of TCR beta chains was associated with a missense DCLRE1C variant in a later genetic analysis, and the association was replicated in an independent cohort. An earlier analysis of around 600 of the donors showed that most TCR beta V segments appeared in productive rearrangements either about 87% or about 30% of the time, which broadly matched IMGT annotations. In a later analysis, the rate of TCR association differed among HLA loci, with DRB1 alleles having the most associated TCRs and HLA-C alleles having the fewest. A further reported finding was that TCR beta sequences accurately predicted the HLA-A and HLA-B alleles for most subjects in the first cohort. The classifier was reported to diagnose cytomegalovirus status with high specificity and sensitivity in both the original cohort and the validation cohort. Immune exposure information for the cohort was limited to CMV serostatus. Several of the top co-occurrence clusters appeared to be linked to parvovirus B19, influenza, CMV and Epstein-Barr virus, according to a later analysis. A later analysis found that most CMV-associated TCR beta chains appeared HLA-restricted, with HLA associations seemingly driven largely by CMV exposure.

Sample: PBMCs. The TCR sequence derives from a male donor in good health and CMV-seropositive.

The DNA sequence is as follows: TGCGCCAGCAGCTTGGCCACAGGGTCCTACGAGCAGTACTTC. It encodes CASSLATGSYEQYF. This chain is built from TRBV5-1 and TRBJ2-7, with TRBD1 perhaps the D gene, on 6 matching bases. V sheds 0 bases and J sheds 1 base, leaving 8 bases between their ends. The CDR3 goes from the cysteine to the phenylalanine over 14 residues. Just CDR3 DNA is preserved here, 42 bases in frame from base 1. Via the germline V gene, CDR1 is SGHRS and CDR2 YFSETQ.